The 23 T cell receptor beta chains presented below share a single source sample, sequenced in a study of metastatic and nonmetastatic thyroid tumors. TCRdb re-analyzed the PCR reads using MiXCR. There are approximately 13,000 clones in the sample; less than 15% occur only once, and 13% to 15% lies in the top ten. All patients were treatment-naive before thyroid surgery. The sequenced material came from blood. The origin of the receptors is a female donor with papillary thyroid cancer or a benign thyroid nodule (not recorded which). Some clones in this sample may be carry-over from other donors' samples.

This rearrangement joins TRBV18 to TRBJ1-1, with 9 bases lining up with TRBD1. The CDR3 length is 15 residues. Germline CDR1 is KGHSH and CDR2 is LQKENI. The V segment lost 6 bases and the J segment 4 bases; nucleotides outside the gene matches: 9. The CDR3 loop reads CASSLGGTGITEAFF. CDR3 sequence (DNA): TGTGCCAGCTCCCTTGGAGGGACAGGGATCACTGAAGCTTTCTTT.

On this clone: One end of the junction does not line up with germline, which may come from a read error. This specimen includes other DNA sequences encoding the same CDR3. CDR3 in amino acids: CASSTGVSREAGELFF. The CDR3 DNA follows: TGCGCCAGCAGCACAGGGGTCTCGCGTGAGGCCGGGGAGCTTTTTTTT. This chain joins TRBV5-1 and TRBJ2-2, with 7 bases fitting TRBD1. Germline V lookup: CDR1 SGHRS, CDR2 YFSETQ. This CDR3 is built from 16 residues.

This clone was recorded at least ten times. Here the CDR3 reads CASSPLQGRPGNTIYF. The CDR3 DNA reads TGTGCCAGCAGCCCCCTCCAGGGAAGGCCGGGAAACACCATATATTTT. The J gene is TRBJ1-3, the V gene TRBV12-3 or TRBV12-4; D possibly corresponds to TRBD1 (5 bases). V dropped 6 bases and J dropped 4 bases, with 19 bases sitting between them. This CDR3 has 16 amino acids.

Ten or more counts support this clone. The chain employs TRBV7-3 and TRBJ2-3; 10 nucleotides line up with TRBD2. This CDR3 spans 15 amino acids. Germline assignment: CDR1 SGHTA and CDR2 FQGTGA. V lost 5 bases and J lost 3; bases outside the gene matches: 5. CDR3 sequence (DNA): TGTGCCAGCAGCATGTTAGCGGGGGGAACAGATACGCAGTATTTT. It yields the protein CASSMLAGGTDTQYF.

About this clone: One junction end does not reproduce the germline sequence, and a read error may be involved. The V and J genes are TRBV4-1 and TRBJ2-2; TRBD2 matches 10 bases. The germline V gene has CDR1 MGHRA and CDR2 YSYEKL. This CDR3 comprises 19 residues. Written as DNA, the CDR3 is TGCGCCAGCAGCCAAGAGTTGGCTAGCGGGAGAAGCAACACCTGGGAGCTGTTTTTT. Translation gives CASSQELASGRSNTWELFF.

In its sample, this clone was seen many times. This may be a read error: a much more frequent sequence differs by one nucleotide. Other DNA sequences in this sample translate to the same CDR3. The chain is built from TRBV28 and TRBJ2-5; the match to TRBD2 covers 11 bases. Germline CDR1 reads MDHEN; CDR2 reads SYDVKM. This CDR3 has 16 residues. The CDR3 DNA sequence: TGTGCCAGCAGTTTAGGGCTAGCGGGGGGCGGGGAGACCCAGTATTTC. Translated: CASSLGLAGGGETQYF.

In this sample, this clone turned up many times. A read error may explain this, as a much larger clone is one base away. Given the absence of the conserved phenylalanine or tryptophan at the CDR3 end, a read error is likely. V gene TRBV5-1 combines with J gene TRBJ1-3, with D possibly TRBD1 on 6 matching bases. V shed 0 bases and J shed 3 bases, with 10 bases lying between them. The CDR3 is 15 residues long. Germline CDR1 reads SGHRS; CDR2 reads YFSETQ. This chain's CDR3 is CASSLAGAHGNTIYL. CDR3 bases: TGCGCCAGCAGCTTGGCGGGGGCCCATGGAAACACCATATATCTT.

This clone has at least ten counts. J is TRBJ2-3 and V is TRBV2, with 8 bases aligning to TRBD1. Trimming removed 2 bases from V and 4 bases from J; junction bases left unmatched: 2. The CDR3 contains 14 residues. Per the germline V gene, CDR1 is SNHLY and CDR2 is FYNNEI. The CDR3 nucleotides are TGTGCCAGCAGTGAACTACAGGGGGCAGATACGCAGTATTTT. Protein: CASSELQGADTQYF.

A few counts support this clone. Compared with germline, one end of the junction differs, possibly owing to a read error. The chain has TRBV19 and TRBJ1-2; TRBD1 matches at 12 bases. The CDR3 covers 14 residues. The germline gives CDR1 LNHDA, CDR2 SQIVND (reference sequence). The CDR3 sequence is CTSSVGTGGDGYTF. CDR3 DNA: TGTACCAGTAGTGTCGGGACAGGGGGCGATGGCTACACCTTC.

Many counts were recorded for this clone. This chain links TRBV20-1 with TRBJ1-4; TRBD1 matches at 7 bases. The CDR3 extends over 15 amino acids. The germline V gene has CDR1 DFQATT and CDR2 SNEGSKA (reference sequence). Losses at the gene ends were 5 bases for V and 8 bases for J; bases not matched to a gene: 14. The CDR3 sequence: CSAQPLTGYREKLFF. The CDR3 DNA reads TGCAGTGCTCAGCCCCTGACAGGGTATAGAGAAAAACTGTTTTTT.

This clone was seen ten or more times. This chain's CDR3 is CASSHQSYEQYF. CDR3 nucleotides: TGTGCCAGCAGCCACCAGTCCTACGAGCAGTACTTC. V is TRBV3-1 and J is TRBJ2-7, with D uncertain. Germline values: CDR1 LGHDT, CDR2 YNNKEL (reference sequence). V gave up 3 bases and J gave up 1 base, with 4 bases separating them. CDR3 length: 12 residues.

This clone was seen many times. This chain links TRBV24-1 with TRBJ2-7, with 11 bases that match TRBD2. In germline, CDR1 is KGHDR, CDR2 SFDVKD. The CDR3 extends over 15 amino acids. The V and J ends lost 4 bases and 3 bases, in that order; junction bases with no gene match: 4. CDR3 coding DNA: TGTGCCACCAGTGACCCCGGGACTAGCGGCTACGAGCAGTACTTC. Amino acid sequence: CATSDPGTSGYEQYF.

This clone was observed at least ten times. CDR3 protein: CASSFTSGSVTEQFF. Here the CDR3 DNA reads TGCGCCAGCAGCTTTACTAGCGGGAGCGTGACTGAGCAGTTCTTC. The chain uses TRBV5-1 and TRBJ2-1, with TRBD2 matching over 11 bases. The CDR3 has 15 residues. V was pared by 2 bases and J by 9 bases, with 7 bases of the junction left unmatched. Germline CDR1 and CDR2: SGHRS and YFSETQ.

The rearrangement uses TRBV5-1 and TRBJ2-1; 11 bases map to TRBD2. This CDR3 comprises 17 residues. Germline V CDR1 and CDR2: SGHRS, YFSETQ. V was pared by 1 base and J by 6 bases, with 9 bases of the junction left unmatched. The CDR3 DNA follows: TGCGCCAGCAGCTTGCTGACTAGCGGGATGGCCCTCAATGAGCAGTTCTTC. Encoded protein: CASSLLTSGMALNEQFF.

This clone came up a few times. The chain employs TRBV12-3 or TRBV12-4 and TRBJ1-2, with D unresolved. V gave up 1 base and J gave up 4 bases, with 7 bases separating them. The CDR3 contains 13 residues. CDR3 sequence (DNA): TGTGCCAGCAGTTTAGGAGGGCCCTATGGCTACACCTTC. It is translated as CASSLGGPYGYTF.

The V call is TRBV9, the J call TRBJ1-2; tentative D call: TRBD1 (5 bases). Germline V gives CDR1 SGDLS, CDR2 YYNGEE. This CDR3 has 13 amino acids. V was trimmed by 1 base and J by 9 bases, leaving 13 bases between them. The chain's CDR3 is CASSVSGHYCYTF. The CDR3 coding sequence is TGTGCCAGCAGCGTATCAGGGCATTATTGCTACACCTTC.

This clone was recorded many times. The chain carries TRBV2 and TRBJ1-5, with D possibly TRBD1 on 6 matching bases. This CDR3 comprises 13 residues. CDR1 SNHLY and CDR2 FYNNEI come from the germline V gene. V lost 8 bases, J lost 3 bases, and 11 bases lay in between. The CDR3 nucleotides are TGTGCCAGCCACCGGGACACCAATCAGCCCCAGCATTTT. Translation gives CASHRDTNQPQHF.

This clone counts as medium-sized. J is TRBJ2-7 and V is TRBV5-1; D is unresolved. The germline V gene encodes CDR1 SGHRS and CDR2 YFSETQ. The CDR3 is 15 amino acids. The V gene lost 0 bases and the J gene lost 0 bases, with 10 bases spanning the gap. DNA of the CDR3: TGCGCCAGCAGCTTGGCGCCAGAATACTCCTACGAGCAGTACTTC. Residues: CASSLAPEYSYEQYF.

This clone appeared many times. The genes are TRBV10-1 and TRBJ1-5; D call uncertain. Germline values: CDR1 WNHNN, CDR2 SYGVQD (reference sequence). Trimming took off 6 bases at V and 4 bases at J, with 4 bases between the two ends. The CDR3 contains 11 residues. The CDR3 sequence: CASRKNQPQHF. The CDR3 DNA reads TGCGCCAGCAGAAAGAATCAGCCCCAGCATTTT.

This clone was detected many times. The chain combines TRBV29-1 with TRBJ2-1; 7 positions agree with TRBD2. This CDR3 region has 11 residues. The germline V gene has CDR1 SQVTM and CDR2 ANQGSEA. J was trimmed by 9 bases and V by 8 bases; bases with no gene match: 7. CDR3 loop: CSPRTSSEQFF. DNA of the CDR3: TGCAGCCCACGGACTAGTAGTGAGCAGTTCTTC.

This clone was detected many times. V gene TRBV5-5 combines with J gene TRBJ2-7, with TRBD2 as a possible D gene (6 bases). Trimming cost V 0 bases and J 3 bases, with 13 bases left between them. The CDR3 loop spans 15 amino acids. Germline assignment: CDR1 SGHKS and CDR2 YYEKEE (reference sequence). The DNA for the CDR3 is TGTGCCAGCAGCTTGGTGACTAGAGGGCTCTACGAGCAGTACTTC. Encoded protein: CASSLVTRGLYEQYF.

This clone occurred many times. The V call is TRBV2, the J call TRBJ2-7, with TRBD1 matching over 11 bases. The CDR3 length is 15 residues. V shed 4 bases and J 3 bases; nucleotides not matched to a gene: 5. From germline, CDR1 is SNHLY and CDR2 FYNNEI. CDR3 DNA: TGTGCCAGCAGTGGAGGGACAGGGGGACTCTACGAGCAGTACTTC. It codes for CASSGGTGGLYEQYF.

This clone has ten or more counts. The gene calls are TRBV3-1 and TRBJ1-1; the match to TRBD1 covers 7 bases. The length of the CDR3 is 15 residues. Looked up from germline, CDR1 is LGHDT and CDR2 is YNNKEL (reference sequence). With V trimmed by 5 bases and J by 0 bases, 6 bases remained unmatched. CDR3 sequence: CASSYHRGLNTEAFF. The CDR3 DNA sequence: TGTGCCAGCAGCTATCACAGGGGACTGAACACTGAAGCTTTCTTT.